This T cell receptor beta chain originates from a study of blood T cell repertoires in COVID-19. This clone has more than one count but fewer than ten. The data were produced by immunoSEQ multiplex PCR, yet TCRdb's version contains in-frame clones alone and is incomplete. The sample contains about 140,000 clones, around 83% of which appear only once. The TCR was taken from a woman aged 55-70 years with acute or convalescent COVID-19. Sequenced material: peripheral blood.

The CDR3 region is CASSLSTGAETQYF. In DNA form, the CDR3 reads TGTGCCAGCAGCTTATCAACAGGGGCCGAGACCCAGTACTTC. The V and J genes are TRBV7-9 and TRBJ2-5; 7 nucleotides line up with TRBD1. This CDR3 spans 14 amino acids. The germline CDR1 and CDR2 sequences are SEHNR and FQNEAQ (reference sequence). Losses at the gene ends were 2 bases for V and 5 bases for J; bases not matched to a gene: 5.